The 32 T cell receptor beta chains listed next were all sequenced from one sample in a study of blood T cell repertoires in COVID-19. Sequencing was performed with immunoSEQ multiplex PCR; in TCRdb, only in-frame clones are kept and a portion is missing. The sample contains roughly 380,000 clones, about 91% of which appear only once. Specimen: peripheral blood. Receptors were obtained from a middle-aged woman with COVID-19, enrolled during active disease.

V usage is TRBV5-4 and J usage is TRBJ2-2; 7 bases fit TRBD2. V trimming: 4 bases; J trimming: 0 bases; junction bases outside the gene matches: 3. The CDR3 spans 15 residues. Germline values: CDR1 SGHNT, CDR2 YYREEE (reference sequence). The CDR3 bases are TGTGCCAGCAGCCCCGGGGGGACGAACACCGGGGAGCTGTTTTTT. Its translation is CASSPGGTNTGELFF.

The genes are TRBV18 and TRBJ1-2; TRBD1 matches 9 bases. The V and J ends lost 5 bases and 4 bases, in that order; junction bases with no gene match: 5. Germline V gene lookup returns CDR1 KGHSH and CDR2 LQKENI. The CDR3 runs 14 residues. CDR3 in amino acids: CASSSGQGGYGYTF. CDR3 coding DNA: TGTGCCAGCTCATCGGGACAGGGTGGCTATGGCTACACCTTC. Filled out from reference TRBV18 and TRBJ1-2, the complete variable domain reads NAGVMQNPRHLVRRRGQEARLRCSPMKGHSHVYWYRQLPEEGLKFMVYLQKENIIDESGMPKERFSAEFPKEGPSILRIQQVVRGDSAAYFCASSSGQGGYGYTFGSGTRLTVV.

The rearrangement uses TRBV6-2 or TRBV6-3 and TRBJ1-4, with D possibly TRBD1 on 5 matching bases. V lost 2 bases and J 4 bases, leaving 14 bases between the germline ends. The germline V gene encodes CDR1 MNHEY and CDR2 SVGEGT. This CDR3 comprises 16 residues. In DNA form, the CDR3 reads TGTGCCAGCAGTTACAGCGTAACAGGATATAATGAAAAACTGTTTTTT. Translating gives CASSYSVTGYNEKLFF.

The chain combines TRBV28 with TRBJ1-5, with D possibly matching TRBD1 (5 bases). This CDR3 contains 13 residues. V dropped 6 bases and J dropped 7 bases, with 13 bases sitting between them. Germline CDR1 reads MDHEN; CDR2 reads SYDVKM. As DNA, the CDR3 is TGTGCCAGCAGATTAAACAGGTACCAGCCCCAGCATTTT. It codes for CASRLNRYQPQHF.

The CDR3, as DNA: TGTGCCAGCAGCCAAGGAGTGAACACTGAAGCTTTCTTT. As protein: CASSQGVNTEAFF. The chain employs TRBV4-2 and TRBJ1-1; D gene uncertain. V dropped 1 base and J dropped 0 bases, with 3 bases sitting between them. CDR3 size: 13 residues. Germline values: CDR1 LGHNA, CDR2 YNFKEQ.

V usage is TRBV18 and J usage is TRBJ1-5, with D tentatively TRBD1 (6 bases). Germline lookup yields CDR1 KGHSH and CDR2 LQKENI. The CDR3 loop spans 15 amino acids. V was trimmed by 3 bases and J by 3 bases, leaving 12 bases between them. CDR3 sequence reads: CASSPGRQVNQPQHF. The CDR3 nucleotides are TGTGCCAGCTCACCGGGGCGACAGGTCAATCAGCCCCAGCATTTT.

This chain connects TRBV7-2 to TRBJ2-5, with TRBD1 as a possible D gene (6 bases). V dropped 3 bases and J dropped 2 bases, with 13 bases sitting between them. CDR1 SGHTA and CDR2 FQGNSA come from the germline V gene. The CDR3 totals 15 residues. Written as DNA, the CDR3 is TGTGCCAGCAGCTTCAGGGGTTGGTTGCAAGAGACCCAGTACTTC. Amino acid sequence: CASSFRGWLQETQYF.

The chain combines TRBV7-9 with TRBJ2-7; D may be TRBD1 (5 bases). CDR1 and CDR2 from the germline V gene are SEHNR and FQNEAQ (reference sequence). The V end was cut by 4 bases, the J end by 3 bases, with 19 bases between. The CDR3 is 16 residues long. The CDR3 bases are TGTGCCAGCAGCTCGGCCTCAGGGAATGTGAACTACGAGCAGTACTTC. It codes for CASSSASGNVNYEQYF.

The chain carries TRBV28 and TRBJ2-7; TRBD1 matches 8 bases. The CDR3 is 16 residues long. In germline, CDR1 is MDHEN, CDR2 SYDVKM. The trim removed 7 bases at V and 2 bases at J, leaving 13 bases unmatched. In nucleotides, the CDR3 is TGTGCCAGCATTAAAGGACAGGGAAGGAGGGCCTACGAGCAGTACTTC. It codes for CASIKGQGRRAYEQYF.

This rearrangement joins TRBV15 to TRBJ1-5, with a weak D call TRBD1 (5 bases). CDR3 length: 16 residues. The V and J ends lost 0 bases and 1 base respectively, with 10 bases between them. Germline values: CDR1 LNHNV, CDR2 YYDKDF (reference sequence). The DNA of the CDR3 is TGTGCCACCAGCAGAGATATGCCAGGGAGCAATCAGCCCCAGCATTTT. Amino acid sequence: CATSRDMPGSNQPQHF.

This clone was detected a few times. The rearrangement uses TRBV11-2 and TRBJ1-1, with no clear D. Looked up from germline, CDR1 is SGHAT and CDR2 is FQNNGV. CDR3 size: 14 residues. V lost 7 bases and J 2 bases, leaving 14 bases between the germline ends. CDR3 residues: CASTSMADNTEAFF. CDR3 sequence (DNA): TGTGCCAGCACTTCAATGGCGGATAACACTGAAGCTTTCTTT.

The chain combines TRBV4-3 with TRBJ1-2, with 8 bases fitting TRBD1. Trimming took 5 bases from V and 4 from J; bases not matched to a gene: 6. Germline V gene data show CDR1 as LGHNA and CDR2 as YSLEER. There are 14 residues in the CDR3. The CDR3 reads CASSSGQGAYGYTF. The CDR3 DNA sequence: TGCGCCAGCAGCAGTGGACAGGGCGCCTATGGCTACACCTTC.

The J gene is TRBJ2-1, the V gene TRBV27; 7 nucleotides match TRBD1. The V and J ends lost 1 base and 9 bases, in that order; junction bases with no gene match: 9. Looked up from germline, CDR1 is MNHEY and CDR2 is SMNVEV (reference sequence). The CDR3 totals 15 residues. CDR3 sequence (DNA): TGTGCCAGCAGTTTATGGGACAGTCCCAGGGGTGAGCAGTTCTTC. It specifies CASSLWDSPRGEQFF.

The CDR3 protein is CASSLLAGPLHF. CDR3 coding DNA: TGTGCCAGCAGTTTGTTGGCGGGACCCCTCCACTTT. The chain couples TRBV28 to TRBJ1-6; D gene ambiguous. The germline V and J ends were trimmed by 3 bases and 12 bases, with 9 bases remaining between them. CDR3 length: 12 residues. Germline values: CDR1 MDHEN, CDR2 SYDVKM.

The chain joins TRBV30 to TRBJ1-5; no reliable D call. There are 14 residues in the CDR3. V was pared by 4 bases and J by 2 bases, with 12 bases between. Germline CDR1 and CDR2: GTSNPN and SVGIG (reference sequence). The CDR3: CAWNTRSGNQPQHF. The CDR3 DNA reads as TGTGCCTGGAATACCCGGTCTGGCAATCAGCCCCAGCATTTT.

V gene TRBV6-5 combines with J gene TRBJ1-5; 7 bases agree with TRBD1. The CDR3 length is 13 residues. The germline V gene has CDR1 MNHEY and CDR2 SVGAGI. V lost 4 bases and J lost 7; bases outside the gene matches: 4. CDR3 nucleotides: TGTGCCAGCAGTTCGAGGGGGCCCCAGCCCCAGCATTTT. Protein product: CASSSRGPQPQHF.

V gene TRBV25-1 combines with J gene TRBJ1-1; 7 nucleotides align to TRBD1. CDR1 is MGHDK and CDR2 is SYGVNS in the germline V gene. The CDR3 loop spans 14 amino acids. Trimming cost V 4 bases and J 3 bases; bases outside gene matches: 5. The CDR3 protein is CASSGDSPYTEAFF. CDR3 nucleotide sequence: TGTGCCAGCAGTGGGGACAGTCCTTACACTGAAGCTTTCTTT.

In this sample, this clone turned up once. V is TRBV30 and J is TRBJ1-1; TRBD1 is a possible D gene (5 bases). CDR1 and CDR2 (germline): GTSNPN, SVGIG (reference sequence). The CDR3 spans 13 residues. The V gene lost 6 bases and the J gene lost 0 bases, with 11 bases spanning the gap. The CDR3 sequence is CACAGPLNTEAFF. As DNA, the CDR3 is TGTGCCTGCGCGGGACCGCTGAACACTGAAGCTTTCTTT.

The V call is TRBV6-5, the J call TRBJ2-7, with 7 bases fitting TRBD1. The CDR3 covers 14 residues. Germline assignment: CDR1 MNHEY and CDR2 SVGAGI. With V trimmed by 2 bases and J by 2 bases, 3 bases remained unmatched. The CDR3 reads CASSYGQDTYEQYF. The CDR3, as DNA: TGTGCCAGCAGTTACGGACAGGACACCTACGAGCAGTACTTC.

The chain has TRBV28 and TRBJ1-4, with 9 positions matching TRBD1. The CDR3 is 15 residues long. Germline loops: CDR1 MDHEN, CDR2 SYDVKM. The ends lost 5 bases at V and 8 bases at J; junction bases unmatched: 9. CDR3 loop: CASSERTGVWEKLFF. The DNA for the CDR3 is TGTGCCAGCAGTGAGAGGACAGGGGTATGGGAAAAACTGTTTTTT.

V usage is TRBV7-9 and J usage is TRBJ2-7; a possible D gene is TRBD2 (5 bases). V lost 1 base to trimming and J lost 2 bases, with 18 bases between them. Looked up from germline, CDR1 is SEHNR and CDR2 is FQNEAQ (reference sequence). The CDR3 runs 17 residues. The CDR3 spells CASSLGSWAGPTYEQYF. The CDR3 nucleotides read TGTGCCAGCAGCTTAGGATCCTGGGCGGGCCCTACCTACGAGCAGTACTTC. Supplemented by reference TRBV7-9 and TRBJ2-7, the full variable domain reads DTGVSQNPRHKITKRGQNVTFRCDPISEHNRLYWYRQTLGQGPEFLTYFQNEAQLEKSRLLSDRFSAERPKGSFSTLEIQRTEQGDSAMYLCASSLGSWAGPTYEQYFGPGTRLTVT.

Here the CDR3 reads CASSPKGPGAFF. In DNA form, the CDR3 reads TGCGCCAGCAGTCCCAAGGGGCCCGGAGCTTTCTTT. The rearrangement joins TRBV23-1 to TRBJ1-1; a weak D match, TRBD1 (5 bases). TRBV23-1 qualifies as an ORF whose function is uncertain. Between the trimmed V and J ends, which lost 4 bases and 10 bases, there was a span of 13 bases. The CDR3 has 12 amino acids.

The rearrangement links TRBV4-1 to TRBJ2-7; D gene ambiguous. The CDR3 runs 12 residues. Germline V gene data show CDR1 as MGHRA and CDR2 as YSYEKL. V dropped 1 base and J dropped 8 bases, with 9 bases sitting between them. The CDR3 nucleotides read TGCGCCAGCAGCCAAGCAAACGAGAAGCAGTACTTC. Translation gives CASSQANEKQYF.

The chain is built from TRBV7-2 and TRBJ2-7; 8 bases are a match to TRBD2. Germline loops: CDR1 SGHTA, CDR2 FQGNSA. V gave up 5 bases and J gave up 2 bases; unmatched junction bases: 14. This CDR3 is built from 17 residues. CDR3 nucleotides: TGTGCCAGCAGCATAAAGACGGCTAGCGGGTGGGCCTACGAGCAGTACTTC. Its protein product is CASSIKTASGWAYEQYF.

The chain carries TRBV6-5 and TRBJ1-5, with D perhaps matching TRBD1 (6 bases). Trimming stripped 8 bases from V and 1 base from J, with 15 bases between. This CDR3 contains 15 residues. Germline values: CDR1 MNHEY, CDR2 SVGAGI. The CDR3: CASARGVMSNQPQHF. The DNA of the CDR3 is TGTGCCAGCGCCAGGGGAGTTATGAGCAATCAGCCCCAGCATTTT.

The V call is TRBV28, the J call TRBJ2-6; D is possibly TRBD1 (6 bases). This CDR3 has 16 amino acids. Germline V CDR1 and CDR2: MDHEN, SYDVKM. V shed 9 bases and J shed 0 bases, with 15 bases lying between them. CDR3 sequence: CASVTGLVSGANVLTF. CDR3 in DNA: TGTGCCAGTGTGACAGGTCTCGTCTCTGGGGCCAACGTCCTGACTTTC.

The chain employs TRBV3-1 (or the pseudogene TRBV3-2) and TRBJ1-1; no reliable D call. Trimming stripped 4 bases from V and 1 base from J, with 7 bases between. The germline gives CDR1 LGHDT, CDR2 YNNKEL (reference sequence). CDR3 length: 13 residues. CDR3 DNA sequence: TGTGCCAGCAGCCCCCCAGGGAACACTGAAGCTTTCTTT. This encodes CASSPPGNTEAFF.

The gene calls are TRBV19 and TRBJ2-7; the match to TRBD2 covers 13 bases. V was clipped by 8 bases and J by 7 bases; unmatched bases: 2. Germline V gene lookup returns CDR1 LNHDA and CDR2 SQIVND (reference sequence). This CDR3 is built from 12 residues. The CDR3 loop reads CASSGLAGEQYF. DNA of the CDR3: TGTGCCAGTTCGGGACTAGCGGGGGAGCAGTACTTC.

V and J are TRBV5-4 and TRBJ2-1; D unclear. The V end lost 4 bases, the J end lost 6 bases, and 11 bases lay between the germline ends. The CDR3 totals 13 residues. The V gene's germline CDR1 is SGHNT and CDR2 YYREEE (reference sequence). The CDR3 region is CASSTLTSNEQFF. CDR3 DNA sequence: TGTGCCAGCAGCACCCTGACAAGCAATGAGCAGTTCTTC.

The V and J genes are TRBV6-5 and TRBJ2-5, with 10 nucleotides matching TRBD2. The V segment lost 6 bases and the J segment 5 bases; nucleotides outside the gene matches: 9. This CDR3 spans 15 amino acids. Germline assignment: CDR1 MNHEY and CDR2 SVGAGI. The chain's CDR3 is CASSQRLAGEETQYF. CDR3 DNA: TGTGCCAGCAGCCAACGCCTAGCGGGGGAGGAGACCCAGTACTTC.

The chain has TRBV27 and TRBJ1-3; the D gene is possibly TRBD1 (6 bases). The CDR3 runs 13 residues. V was trimmed by 8 bases and J by 4 bases, leaving 12 bases between them. Germline V gene lookup returns CDR1 MNHEY and CDR2 SMNVEV (reference sequence). CDR3 sequence reads: CASQGMGGNTIYF. CDR3 DNA sequence: TGTGCCAGCCAGGGGATGGGGGGAAACACCATATATTTT.

V is TRBV19 and J is TRBJ1-4, with D unresolved. Trimming cost V 4 bases and J 7 bases, with 16 bases left between them. The CDR3 consists of 15 residues. The V gene's germline CDR1 is LNHDA and CDR2 SQIVND (reference sequence). The CDR3 sequence: CASSSRVARGEKLFF. CDR3 in DNA: TGTGCCAGTAGTAGCCGGGTAGCGCGGGGTGAAAAACTGTTTTTT.